This TCR beta chain was documented in a study of cytomegalovirus exposure and HLA in healthy donors. Across the study: In a later analysis, the roughly 120 validation repertoires were reported to have used the same platform as the approximately 620 first-cohort repertoires.

The study's findings and limits: The tendency of first-cohort TCR clusters to co-occur in the roughly 120 validation repertoires was identified by a subsequent analysis. The dataset shows that most TCR sequences were rare, while some public TCRs occurred in many donors. The study designated 150 to 200 TCR beta chains cytomegalovirus-associated.

Germline CDR1 is SGHNT and CDR2 is YENEEA. Trimming took off 0 bases at V and 5 bases at J, with 14 bases between the two ends. The CDR3 extends over 15 amino acids. Sequenced by immunoSEQ multiplex PCR; TCRdb stores in-frame clones only, minus some. The sample comprises some 170,000 clones, around 86% of which are singletons, and more than 5.5% rests with the top ten. Comments on this clone: Its antigen remains unknown.

This receptor was identified in a man under 40 in good health and CMV-seropositive. The rearrangement links TRBV11-3 to TRBJ2-7; perhaps TRBD1 as D (5 bases). The source material was PBMCs. Written as DNA, the CDR3 is TGTGCCAGCAGCTTAGATTCCCACAGGACCAACGAGCAGTACTTC. Amino acid sequence: CASSLDSHRTNEQYF.